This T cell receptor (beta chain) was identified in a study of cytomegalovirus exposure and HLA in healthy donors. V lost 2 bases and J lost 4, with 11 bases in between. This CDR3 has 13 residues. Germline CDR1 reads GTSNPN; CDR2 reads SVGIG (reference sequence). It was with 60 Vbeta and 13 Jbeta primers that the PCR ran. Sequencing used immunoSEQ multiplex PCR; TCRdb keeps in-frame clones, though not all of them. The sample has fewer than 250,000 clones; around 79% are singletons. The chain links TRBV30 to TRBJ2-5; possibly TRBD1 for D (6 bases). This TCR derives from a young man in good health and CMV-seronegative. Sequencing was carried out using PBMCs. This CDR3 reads CAWSFQGTETQYF. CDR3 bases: TGTGCCTGGAGTTTCCAGGGGACAGAGACCCAGTACTTC.